A single T cell receptor beta chain is shown here with its context. No antigen is known for it. Germline CDR1 and CDR2: SNHLY and FYNNEI. This CDR3 has 16 residues. V lost 10 bases, J lost 4 bases, and 11 bases stayed unmatched. TCRdb re-analysed the 5' RACE reads in MiXCR, keeping a single row per CDR3 protein. The sample consists of 400,000 or so distinct CDR3 sequences, around 21% of them appearing once. This entry is derived from a study of T-cell memory formation after mild COVID-19. Findings and caveats of the study: Contracting CD4+ clones sat mainly in CM and EM; CD8+ in EMRA. Proof of SARS-CoV-2 specificity was absent for the second-wave clones that crested on day 37.

The clonotype comes from an adult woman who had mild COVID-19 (a few samples of this study predate the infection). Cell type and time point are not known. V and J are TRBV2 and TRBJ2-2, with 11 bases matching TRBD1. Sequencing used PBMCs or a T cell subset sorted from them (not recorded which). CDR3 bases: TGTGCCACCCACCCCGGACAGGGGGCGGGCACCGGGGAGCTGTTTTTT. As protein: CATHPGQGAGTGELFF.